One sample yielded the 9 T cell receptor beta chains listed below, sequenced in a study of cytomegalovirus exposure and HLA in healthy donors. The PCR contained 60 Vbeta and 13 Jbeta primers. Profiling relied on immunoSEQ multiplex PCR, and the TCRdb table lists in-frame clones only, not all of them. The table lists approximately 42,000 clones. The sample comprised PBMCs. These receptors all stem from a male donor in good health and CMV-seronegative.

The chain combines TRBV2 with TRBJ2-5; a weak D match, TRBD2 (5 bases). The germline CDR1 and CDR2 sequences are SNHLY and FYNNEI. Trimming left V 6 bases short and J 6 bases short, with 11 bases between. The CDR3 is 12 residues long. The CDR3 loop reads CASRSPGKTQYF. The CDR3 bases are TGTGCCAGCAGATCTCCGGGGAAGACCCAGTACTTC.

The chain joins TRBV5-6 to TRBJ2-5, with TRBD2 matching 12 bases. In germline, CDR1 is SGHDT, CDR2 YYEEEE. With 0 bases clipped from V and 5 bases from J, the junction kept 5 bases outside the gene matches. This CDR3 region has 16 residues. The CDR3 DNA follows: TGTGCCAGCAGCTTGGCGACTAGCGGGAGAGCTGAGACCCAGTACTTC. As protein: CASSLATSGRAETQYF.

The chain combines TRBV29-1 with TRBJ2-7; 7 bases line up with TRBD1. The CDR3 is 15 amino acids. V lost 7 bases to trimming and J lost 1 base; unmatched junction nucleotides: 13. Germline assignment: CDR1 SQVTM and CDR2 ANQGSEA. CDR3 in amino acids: CSADGYRGRSYEQYF. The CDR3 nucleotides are TGCAGCGCTGATGGGTACAGGGGCCGATCCTACGAGCAGTACTTC.

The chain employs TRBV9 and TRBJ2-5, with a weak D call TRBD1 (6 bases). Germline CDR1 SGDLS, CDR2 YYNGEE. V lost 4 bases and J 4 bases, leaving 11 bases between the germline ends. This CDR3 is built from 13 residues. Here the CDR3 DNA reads TGTGCCAGCAGCTTGGGACATCTAGAGACCCAGTACTTC. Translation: CASSLGHLETQYF.

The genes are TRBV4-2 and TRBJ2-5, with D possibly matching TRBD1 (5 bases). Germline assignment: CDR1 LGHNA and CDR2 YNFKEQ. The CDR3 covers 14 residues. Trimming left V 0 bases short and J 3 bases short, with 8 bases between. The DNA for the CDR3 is TGTGCCAGCAGCCAAGAGGCCAGGGAAGAGACCCAGTACTTC. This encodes CASSQEAREETQYF.

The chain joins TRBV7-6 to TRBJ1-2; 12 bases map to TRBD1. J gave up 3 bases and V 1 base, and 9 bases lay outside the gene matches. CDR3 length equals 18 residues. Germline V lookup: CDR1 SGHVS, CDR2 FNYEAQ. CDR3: CASSLVPGQGAGDYGYTF. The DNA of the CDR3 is TGTGCCAGCAGCTTAGTGCCGGGACAGGGGGCGGGAGACTATGGCTACACCTTC.

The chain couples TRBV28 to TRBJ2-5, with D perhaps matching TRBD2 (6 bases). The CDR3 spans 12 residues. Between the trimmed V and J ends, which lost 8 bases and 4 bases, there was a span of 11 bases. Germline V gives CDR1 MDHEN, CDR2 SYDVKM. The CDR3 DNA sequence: TGTGCCAGCTCCTGGGGAGGAGAGACCCAGTACTTC. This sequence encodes CASSWGGETQYF.

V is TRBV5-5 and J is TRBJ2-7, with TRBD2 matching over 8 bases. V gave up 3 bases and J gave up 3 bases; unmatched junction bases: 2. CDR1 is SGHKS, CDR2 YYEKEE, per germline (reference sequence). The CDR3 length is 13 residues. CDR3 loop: CASSSGGSYEQYF. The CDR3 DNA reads TGTGCCAGCAGCTCGGGAGGGAGCTACGAGCAGTACTTC.

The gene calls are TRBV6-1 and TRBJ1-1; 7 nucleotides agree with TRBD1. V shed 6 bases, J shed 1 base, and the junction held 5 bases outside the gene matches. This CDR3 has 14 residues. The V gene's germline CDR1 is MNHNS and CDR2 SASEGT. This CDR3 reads CASSLRGENTEAFF. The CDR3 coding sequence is TGTGCCAGCAGCCTCAGGGGGGAGAACACTGAAGCTTTCTTT.